This T cell receptor (beta chain) derives from a study of control samples from healthy donors and cancer patients (dated by TCRdb to about 2020). V drops 3 bases and J drops 3 bases, leaving 9 bases in between. The CDR3 numbers 13 residues from cysteine through phenylalanine. Only CDR3 DNA is held: 39 bases, read in frame from base 1. Turning to this clone: No antigen is known for it. No quality values exist for individual bases; no much larger clone is one base distant.

The receptor library was made with the immunoSEQ multiplex PCR assay. TCRdb stores this immuneACCESS table with in-frame sequences only. Part of the clones is absent; in the studies checked, under half of the shortfall reflects unresolved V genes, and no reason is known for the rest. The sample table lists around 110,000 clones, around 90% of them with a count of one. The ten largest clonotypes hold over 2% of the sample. This receptor was identified in a woman aged 70-85 years in good health. Sequencing was performed on blood. This chain joins TRBV12-3 or TRBV12-4 to TRBJ2-7; the D gene cannot be named for sure. The sequenced DNA is TGTGCCAGCAGTTTTGATATTGGCTACGAGCAGTACTTC. Its amino acids are CASSFDIGYEQYF.